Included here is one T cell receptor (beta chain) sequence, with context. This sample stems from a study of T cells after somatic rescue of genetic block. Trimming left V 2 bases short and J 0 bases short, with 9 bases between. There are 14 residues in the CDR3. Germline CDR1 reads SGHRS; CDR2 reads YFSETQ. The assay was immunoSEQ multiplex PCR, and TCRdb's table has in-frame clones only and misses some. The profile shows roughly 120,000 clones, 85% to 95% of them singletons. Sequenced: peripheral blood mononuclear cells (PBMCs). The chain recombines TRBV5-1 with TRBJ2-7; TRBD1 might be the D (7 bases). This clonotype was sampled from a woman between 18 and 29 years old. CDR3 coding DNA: TGCGCCAGCAGCTTTCAGGGGGGCTCCTACGAGCAGTACTTC. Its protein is CASSFQGGSYEQYF.